Listed below are T cell receptor beta chains from one sample, sequenced in a study of T cells in Graves' hyperthyroidism and ophthalmopathy. One entry per CDR3 protein, called by TCRdb with MiXCR from the multiplex PCR reads. This table has 640,000 or so distinct CDR3 sequences, under 15% appearing once. Sequenced input: blood. Receptors originate from a woman between 40 and 50 years old with Graves' ophthalmopathy. The CDR3 runs from the conserved cysteine through the conserved F or W. Expanded clones are given a class, and other clones once, few, many or no size at all.

abundance | len | v_gene | CDR3aa
many | 13 | TRBV6-2/TRBV6-3 | CASSYYGSYEQYF
NA | 13 | TRBV28 | CASGKGQQDEQYF
few | 14 | TRBV11-2 | CASSLDRGIHTQYF
NA | 16 | TRBV28 | CASNQGPNHFKETQYF
NA | 15 | TRBV6-1 | CASTIVGGPGDEQFF
many | 17 | TRBV12-3/TRBV12-4 | CASSFAGTGDTNYGYTF
many | 14 | TRBV11-2 | CASSFGLDAETQYF
NA | 16 | TRBV7-8 | CASSGGGDREISEAFF
many | 13 | TRBV18 | CASSPPVRNGYTF
many | 13 | TRBV28 | CASSFLTGVGYTF
many | 14 | TRBV20-1 | CSARDLQGAYEQYF
many | 14 | TRBV20-1 | CSVIGQGGISGYTF
many | 15 | TRBV12-3/TRBV12-4 | CASSRWTGGRYEQYF
many | 13 | TRBV12-3/TRBV12-4 | CASSPGTGLEQYF
NA | 14 | TRBV7-2 | CASSPPGYVYEQYF
many | 15 | TRBV7-8 | CASLHSGGEGETQYF
many | 14 | TRBV6-1 | CASRSDGGNQPQHF
many | 16 | TRBV27 | CASSLSGTSGMSEQFF
many | 16 | TRBV5-1 | CASSTAPGQQTYEQYF
many | 12 | TRBV25-1 | CASSAQDRGAFF
few | 16 | TRBV3-1 | CASSQDEGGSTTEAFF
few | 15 | TRBV12-3/TRBV12-4 | CASSQQQGYQETQYF
NA | 14 | TRBV29-1 | CSGDGLAGQETQYF
many | 14 | TRBV11-3 | CASSFQSTRTEAFF
many | 14 | TRBV6-1 | CASRRGQTNYGYTF
many | 14 | TRBV6-2/TRBV6-3 | CASSRRGAIYGYTF
NA | 19 | TRBV5-1 | CASSFPFPGSLRGQETQYF
many | 15 | TRBV7-9 | CASSLAQGLSYEQYF
many | 14 | TRBV28 | CASSFSGRMGEQYF
NA | 13 | TRBV30 | CASNSHTSRGYTF
many | 14 | TRBV12-3/TRBV12-4 | CASSRRGGRETQYF
many | 14 | TRBV5-1 | CASSMGTGLAEQYF
many | 18 | TRBV6-4 | CASRLGRDRGLGQYGYTF
many | 14 | TRBV28 | CASSEAVARETQYF
NA | 16 | TRBV20-1 | CSAHRPSFGAKNIQYF
many | 15 | TRBV6-2/TRBV6-3 | CASAAVGRGNQPQHF
many | 14 | TRBV4-3 | CASSHEQGLYGYTF
many | 13 | TRBV6-5 | CASSLAGTDIQYF
NA | 17 | TRBV4-2 | CASSQDGAGSGRYEQYF
NA | 17 | TRBV11-2 | CASSLRTSGGYQETQYF
few | 16 | TRBV28 | CASSLAARGPRETQYF
many | 12 | TRBV11-2 | CASSWHGAEAFF
many | 12 | TRBV29-1 | CSVWDINYGYTF
few | 14 | TRBV5-1 | CASSHTLRTDTQYF
many | 13 | TRBV28 | CASRDREDFEQYF
NA | 13 | TRBV18 | CASSPGPRLPQHF
NA | 15 | TRBV12-3/TRBV12-4 | CASSSRDRGLETQYF
NA | 15 | TRBV6-1 | CASSPAVRAGNTIYF
many | 12 | TRBV30 | CAWTLTGGSAFF
NA | 13 | TRBV12-3/TRBV12-4 | CASSFTRQTEAFF
many | 14 | TRBV2 | CASNPRDNQETQYF
few | 16 | TRBV28 | CASSRSGGDGFYEQYF
few | 17 | TRBV20-1 | CSARGRPRGGFNQPQHF